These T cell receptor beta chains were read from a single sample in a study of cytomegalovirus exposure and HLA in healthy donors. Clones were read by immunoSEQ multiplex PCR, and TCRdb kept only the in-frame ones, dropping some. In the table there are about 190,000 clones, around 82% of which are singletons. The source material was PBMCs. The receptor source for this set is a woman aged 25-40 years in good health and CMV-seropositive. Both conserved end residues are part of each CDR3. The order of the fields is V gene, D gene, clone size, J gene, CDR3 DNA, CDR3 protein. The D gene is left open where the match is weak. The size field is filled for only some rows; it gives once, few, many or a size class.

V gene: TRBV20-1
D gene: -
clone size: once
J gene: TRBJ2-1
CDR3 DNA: TGCAGTGCTAGAGACCCCCCAGAGCAGTTCTTC
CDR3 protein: CSARDPPEQFF

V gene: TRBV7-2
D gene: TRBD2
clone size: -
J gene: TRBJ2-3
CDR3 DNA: TGTGCCAGCAGCTTAGCAGCGGGAGGCCTAGATACGCAGTATTTT
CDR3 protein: CASSLAAGGLDTQYF

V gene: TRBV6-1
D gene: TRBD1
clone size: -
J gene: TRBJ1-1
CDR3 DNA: TGTGCCAGCAGGAAAGGGTCGGGACAGTACACTGAAGCTTTCTTT
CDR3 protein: CASRKGSGQYTEAFF

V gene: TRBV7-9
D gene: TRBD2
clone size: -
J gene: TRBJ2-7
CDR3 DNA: TGTGCCAGCAGCTTGAGCGGGAGCTCCTACGAGCAGTACTTC
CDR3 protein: CASSLSGSSYEQYF

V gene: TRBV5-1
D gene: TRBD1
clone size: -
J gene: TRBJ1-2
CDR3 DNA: TGCGCCAGCAGCTTGGCCGGGCCAGGGGGTGTGAACTATGGCTACACCTTC
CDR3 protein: CASSLAGPGGVNYGYTF

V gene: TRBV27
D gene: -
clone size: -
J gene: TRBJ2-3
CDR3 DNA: TGTGCCAGCAGTTTCTCGAGCGGGACAGATACGCAGTATTTT
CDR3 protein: CASSFSSGTDTQYF

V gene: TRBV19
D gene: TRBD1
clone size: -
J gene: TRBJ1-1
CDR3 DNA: TGTGCCAGTAGCCCACAGGGGGCGGCCACTGAAGCTTTCTTT
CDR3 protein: CASSPQGAATEAFF

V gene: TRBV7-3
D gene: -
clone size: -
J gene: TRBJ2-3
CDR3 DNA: TGTGCCAGCAGCCTGTTGGTCGGGACAGATACGCAGTATTTT
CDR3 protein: CASSLLVGTDTQYF

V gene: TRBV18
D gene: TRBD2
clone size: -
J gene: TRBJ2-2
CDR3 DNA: TGTGCCAGCTCACCACTAGCGGGCGGGGAGCTGTTTTTT
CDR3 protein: CASSPLAGGELFF

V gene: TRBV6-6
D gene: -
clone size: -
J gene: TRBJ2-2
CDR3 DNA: TGTGCCAGCGGACAGAGGAACACCGGGGAGCTGTTTTTT
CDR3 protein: CASGQRNTGELFF

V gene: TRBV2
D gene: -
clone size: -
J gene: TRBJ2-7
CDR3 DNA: TGTGCCAGCAGTGTTTACTCAGGGTCCTACGAGCAGTACTTC
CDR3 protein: CASSVYSGSYEQYF

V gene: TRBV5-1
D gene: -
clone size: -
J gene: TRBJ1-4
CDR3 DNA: TGCGCCAGCAGCACGGACAGTTATGAAAAACTGTTTTTT
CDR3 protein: CASSTDSYEKLFF

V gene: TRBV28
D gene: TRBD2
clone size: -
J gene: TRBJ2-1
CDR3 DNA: TGTGCCAGCAGTCGAGCGGGGGGGAGGTACAATGAGCAGTTCTTC
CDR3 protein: CASSRAGGRYNEQFF

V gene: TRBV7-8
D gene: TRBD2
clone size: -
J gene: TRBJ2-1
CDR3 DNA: TGTGCCAGCAGCGCCTCTAGCGGGAGCTCCTACAATGAGCAGTTCTTC
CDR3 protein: CASSASSGSSYNEQFF

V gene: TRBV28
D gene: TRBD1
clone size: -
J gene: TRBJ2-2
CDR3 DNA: TGTGCCACCCAGGGGGTAGGGGACGCCGGGGAGCTGTTTTTT
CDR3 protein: CATQGVGDAGELFF

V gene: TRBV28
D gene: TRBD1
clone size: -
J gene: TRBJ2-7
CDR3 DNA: TGTGCCAGCAGTTTACGACAGGGACGCGAGCAGTACTTC
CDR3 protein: CASSLRQGREQYF

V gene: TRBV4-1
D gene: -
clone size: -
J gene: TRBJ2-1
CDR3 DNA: TGCGCCAGCAGCCAACTGGTATTCGGGGGGCAGTTCTTC
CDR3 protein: CASSQLVFGGQFF

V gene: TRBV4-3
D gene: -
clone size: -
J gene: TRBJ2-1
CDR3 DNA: TGCGCCAGCAGCCCGGGACTACCAGTGGGGGCGGATGAGCAGTTCTTC
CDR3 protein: CASSPGLPVGADEQFF

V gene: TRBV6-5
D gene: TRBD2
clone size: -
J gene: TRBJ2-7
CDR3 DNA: TGTGCCAGCAGTTACTATAGCGGGACTGGGTACGAGCAGTACTTC
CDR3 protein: CASSYYSGTGYEQYF

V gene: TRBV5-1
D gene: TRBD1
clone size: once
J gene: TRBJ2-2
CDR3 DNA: TGCGCCAGCAGCTCCCAGAGACAGGGGGGTGTCGGGGAGCTGTTTTTT
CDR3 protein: CASSSQRQGGVGELFF

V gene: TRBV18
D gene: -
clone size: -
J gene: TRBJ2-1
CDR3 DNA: TGTGCCAGCTCACCTCAGGGATACAATGAGCAGTTCTTC
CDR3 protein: CASSPQGYNEQFF

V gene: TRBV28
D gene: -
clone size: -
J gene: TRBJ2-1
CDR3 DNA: TGTGCCAGCAGTGTACAGGGTAATGACAATGAGCAGTTCTTC
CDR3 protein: CASSVQGNDNEQFF

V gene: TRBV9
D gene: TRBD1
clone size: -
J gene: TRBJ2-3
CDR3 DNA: TGTGCCAGCAGCTCCCGGGACAGGGGGCGAGTATCAGATACGCAGTATTTT
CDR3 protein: CASSSRDRGRVSDTQYF

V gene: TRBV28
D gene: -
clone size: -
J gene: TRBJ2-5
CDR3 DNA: TGTGCCAGCAGTTTAGCACAGGCGGGGGAGACCCAGTACTTC
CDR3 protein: CASSLAQAGETQYF

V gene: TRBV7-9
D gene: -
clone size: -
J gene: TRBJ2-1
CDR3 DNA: TGTGCCAGCAGCTTAATACTAGCCGGCAATGAGCAGTTCTTC
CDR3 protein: CASSLILAGNEQFF

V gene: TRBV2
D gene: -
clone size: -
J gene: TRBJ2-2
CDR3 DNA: TGTGCCAGCAAGACAGGCGCGAACACCGGGGAGCTGTTTTTT
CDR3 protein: CASKTGANTGELFF

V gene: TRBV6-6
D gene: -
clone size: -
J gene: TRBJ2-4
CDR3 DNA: TGTGCCAGCAGTTACCCGGGCTCCCCGGAGGGAAATCAGTACTTC
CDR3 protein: CASSYPGSPEGNQYF

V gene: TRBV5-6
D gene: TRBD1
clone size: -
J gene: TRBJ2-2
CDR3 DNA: TGTGCCAGCAGCTTTGACAGGGCGAACACCGGGGAGCTGTTTTTT
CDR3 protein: CASSFDRANTGELFF

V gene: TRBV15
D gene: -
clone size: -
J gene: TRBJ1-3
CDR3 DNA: TGTGCCACCAGCAGTTCCCCGTCTGGAAACACCATATATTTT
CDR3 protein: CATSSSPSGNTIYF

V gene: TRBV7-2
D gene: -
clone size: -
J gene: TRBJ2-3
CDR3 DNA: TGTGCCAGCAGCTTAGGGCAGGCAGATACGCAGTATTTT
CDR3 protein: CASSLGQADTQYF

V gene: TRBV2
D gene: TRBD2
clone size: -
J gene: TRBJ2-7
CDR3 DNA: TGTGCCAGCAGTGACCCCTCTGAGTATAGCGGGCTAGGCGGGACCTACGAGCAGTACTTC
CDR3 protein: CASSDPSEYSGLGGTYEQYF

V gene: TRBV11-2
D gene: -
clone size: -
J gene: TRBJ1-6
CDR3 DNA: TGTGCCAGCAGCTTGACAGCTGTTAATTCACCCCTCCACTTT
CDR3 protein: CASSLTAVNSPLHF

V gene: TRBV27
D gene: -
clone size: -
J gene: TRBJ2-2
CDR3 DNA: TGTGCCAGCAGTTTGTATGGGGGAGGCACCGGGGAGCTGTTTTTT
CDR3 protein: CASSLYGGGTGELFF

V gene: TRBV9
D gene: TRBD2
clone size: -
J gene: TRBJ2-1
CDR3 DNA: TGTGCCAGCAGCCCCCAGACTAGCGGGAAGGAAAATGAGCAGTTCTTC
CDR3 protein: CASSPQTSGKENEQFF

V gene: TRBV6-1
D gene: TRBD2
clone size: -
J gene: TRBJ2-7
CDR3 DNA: TGTGCCAGCAGTGAATGGCGGGAGAACTCCTACGAGCAGTACTTC
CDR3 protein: CASSEWRENSYEQYF

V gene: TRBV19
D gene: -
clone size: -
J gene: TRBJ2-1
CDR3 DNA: TGTGCCAGTAGTCAACAGGGTTCCCCCTACAATGAGCAGTTCTTC
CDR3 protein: CASSQQGSPYNEQFF

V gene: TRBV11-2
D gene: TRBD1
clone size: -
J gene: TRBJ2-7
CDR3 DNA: TGTGCCAGCAGCTTAGGCCGGGACAGCTACGAGCAGTACTTC
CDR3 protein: CASSLGRDSYEQYF

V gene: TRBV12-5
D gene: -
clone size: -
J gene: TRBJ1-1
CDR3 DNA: TGTGCTAGTGCCAGGCCAGGGGAGGCTTTCTTT
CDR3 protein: CASARPGEAFF

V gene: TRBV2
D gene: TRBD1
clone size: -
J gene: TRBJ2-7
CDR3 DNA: TGTGCCAGCAGGACGGACAGGGAGTACGAGCAGTACTTC
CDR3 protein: CASRTDREYEQYF

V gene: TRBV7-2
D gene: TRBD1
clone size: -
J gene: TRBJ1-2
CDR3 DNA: TGTGCCAGCAACCCTGTAGGGGGCCTTGGCTACACCTTC
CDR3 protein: CASNPVGGLGYTF

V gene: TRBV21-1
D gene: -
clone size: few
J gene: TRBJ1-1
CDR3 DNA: TGTGCCACCACCGCGGGGGACACTGAAGCTTTCTTT
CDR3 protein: CATTAGDTEAFF

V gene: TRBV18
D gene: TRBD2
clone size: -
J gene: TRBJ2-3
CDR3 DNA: TGTGCCAGCTCACCAGGAACTAGCGGCCTCCTAAGCACAGATACGCAGTATTTT
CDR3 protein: CASSPGTSGLLSTDTQYF

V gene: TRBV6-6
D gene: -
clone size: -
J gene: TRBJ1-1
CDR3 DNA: TGTGCCAGCAGTTACGGACATCAGAACACTGAAGCTTTCTTT
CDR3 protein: CASSYGHQNTEAFF

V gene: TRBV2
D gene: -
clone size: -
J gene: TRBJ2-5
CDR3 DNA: TGTGCCACCGGACTAAAAGAGACCCAGTACTTC
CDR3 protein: CATGLKETQYF

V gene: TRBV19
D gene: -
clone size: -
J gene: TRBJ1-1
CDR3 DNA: TGTGCCAGTAGTATGGAGGGCCTGAACACTGAAGCTTTCTTT
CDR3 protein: CASSMEGLNTEAFF

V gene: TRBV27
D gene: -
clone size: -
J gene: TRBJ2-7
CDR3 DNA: TGTGCCAGCAGTTCGGACAGCCCCTACGAGCAGTACTTC
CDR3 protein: CASSSDSPYEQYF

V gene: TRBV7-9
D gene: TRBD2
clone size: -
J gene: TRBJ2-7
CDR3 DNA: TGTGCCAGCAGCTTAGACCTAGCGGGAGCCTACGAGCAGTACTTC
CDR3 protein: CASSLDLAGAYEQYF

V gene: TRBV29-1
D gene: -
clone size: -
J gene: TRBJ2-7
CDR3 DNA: TGCAGCGTTGAAAGTCAGGGGCTGAACGAGCAGTACTTC
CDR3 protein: CSVESQGLNEQYF

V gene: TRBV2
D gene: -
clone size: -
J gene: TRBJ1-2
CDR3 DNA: TGTGCCAGCAGTGATGGTGAGGACTATGGCTACACCTTC
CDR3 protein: CASSDGEDYGYTF

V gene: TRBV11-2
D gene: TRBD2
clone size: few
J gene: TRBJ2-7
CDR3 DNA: TGTGCCAGCAGCTATTCGACTAGCGGGTTGTACGAGCAGTACTTC
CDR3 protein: CASSYSTSGLYEQYF

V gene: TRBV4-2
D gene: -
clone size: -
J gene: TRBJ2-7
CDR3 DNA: TGTGCCAGCAGCCAAGATAGGGGGGGAATCTACGAGCAGTACTTC
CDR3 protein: CASSQDRGGIYEQYF

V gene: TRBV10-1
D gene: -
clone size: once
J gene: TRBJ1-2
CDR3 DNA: TGCGCCAGCCATCGCTCACAGGGAACTACCTATGGCTACACCTTC
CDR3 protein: CASHRSQGTTYGYTF

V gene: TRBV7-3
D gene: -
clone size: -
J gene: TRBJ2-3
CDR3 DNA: TGTGCCAGCAGCTTACTAGTTGGAGATACGCAGTATTTT
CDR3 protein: CASSLLVGDTQYF

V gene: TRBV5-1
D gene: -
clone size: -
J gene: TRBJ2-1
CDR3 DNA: TGCGCCAGCAGCTTGGGGGGCTCCAATGAGCAGTTCTTC
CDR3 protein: CASSLGGSNEQFF

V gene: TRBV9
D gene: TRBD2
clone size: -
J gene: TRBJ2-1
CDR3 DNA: TGTGCCAGCAGCGTAGCTATAGCGGGCAATGAGCAGTTCTTC
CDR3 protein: CASSVAIAGNEQFF

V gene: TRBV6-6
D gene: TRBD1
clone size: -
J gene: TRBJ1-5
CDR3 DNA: TGTGCCAGCAGCCGATCCGGGACAGGGGAAGGACAGCCCCAGCATTTT
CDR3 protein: CASSRSGTGEGQPQHF

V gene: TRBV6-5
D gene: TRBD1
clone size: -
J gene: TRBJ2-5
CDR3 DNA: TGTGCCAGCAGTTACTCGAGCAGGGGGCGAGGAGAGACCCAGTACTTC
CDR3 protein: CASSYSSRGRGETQYF

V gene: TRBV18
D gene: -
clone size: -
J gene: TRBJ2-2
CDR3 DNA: TGTGCCAGCTCACCCCGCAGGGCGGACACCGGGGAGCTGTTTTTT
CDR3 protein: CASSPRRADTGELFF

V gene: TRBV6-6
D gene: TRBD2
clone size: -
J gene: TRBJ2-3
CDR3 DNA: TGTGCCAGCAGATGGGGACTAGCGGGGACAGATACGCAGTATTTT
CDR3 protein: CASRWGLAGTDTQYF

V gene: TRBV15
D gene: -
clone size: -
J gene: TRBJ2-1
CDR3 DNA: TGTGCCACCAGCCGCGTGAGCTCCTACAATGAGCAGTTCTTC
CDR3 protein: CATSRVSSYNEQFF